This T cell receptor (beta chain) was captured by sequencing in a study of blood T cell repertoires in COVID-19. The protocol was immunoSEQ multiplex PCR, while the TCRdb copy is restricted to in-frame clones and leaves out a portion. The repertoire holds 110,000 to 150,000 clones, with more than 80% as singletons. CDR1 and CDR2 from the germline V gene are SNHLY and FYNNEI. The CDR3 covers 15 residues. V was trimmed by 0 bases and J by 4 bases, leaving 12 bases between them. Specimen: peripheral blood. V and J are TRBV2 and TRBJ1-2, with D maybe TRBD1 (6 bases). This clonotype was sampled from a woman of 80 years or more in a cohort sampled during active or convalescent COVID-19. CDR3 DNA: TGTGCCAGCAGTGAAGCTCCAGGGGCTACCTATGGCTACACCTTC. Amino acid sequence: CASSEAPGATYGYTF.